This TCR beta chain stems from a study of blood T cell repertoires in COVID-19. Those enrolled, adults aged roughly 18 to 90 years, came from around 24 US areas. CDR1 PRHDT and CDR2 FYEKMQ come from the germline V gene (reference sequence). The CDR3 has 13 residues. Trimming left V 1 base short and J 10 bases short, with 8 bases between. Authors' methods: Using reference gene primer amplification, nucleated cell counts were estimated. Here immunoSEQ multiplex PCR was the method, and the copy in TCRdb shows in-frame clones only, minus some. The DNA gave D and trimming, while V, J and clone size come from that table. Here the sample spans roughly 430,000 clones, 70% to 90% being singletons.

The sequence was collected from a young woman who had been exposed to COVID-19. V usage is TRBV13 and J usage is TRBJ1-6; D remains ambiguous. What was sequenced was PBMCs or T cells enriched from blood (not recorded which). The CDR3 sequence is CASSLDPQSPLHF. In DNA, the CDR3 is TGTGCCAGCAGCTTAGACCCCCAGTCACCCCTCCACTTT.